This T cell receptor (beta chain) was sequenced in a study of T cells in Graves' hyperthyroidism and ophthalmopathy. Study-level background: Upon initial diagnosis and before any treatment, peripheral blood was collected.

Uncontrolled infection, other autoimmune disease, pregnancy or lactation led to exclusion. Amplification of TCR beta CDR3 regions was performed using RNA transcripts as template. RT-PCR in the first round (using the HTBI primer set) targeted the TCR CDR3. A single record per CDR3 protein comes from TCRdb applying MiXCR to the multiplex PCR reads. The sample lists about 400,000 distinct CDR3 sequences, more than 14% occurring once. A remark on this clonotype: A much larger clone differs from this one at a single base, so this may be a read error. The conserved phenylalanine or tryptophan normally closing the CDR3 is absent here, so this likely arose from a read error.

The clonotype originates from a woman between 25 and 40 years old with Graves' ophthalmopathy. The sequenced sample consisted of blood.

CDR3 sequence reads: CSARSAVGYTS. Written as DNA, the CDR3 is TGCAGTGCTAGATCTGCGGTTGGCTACACCTCC. The chain recombines TRBV20-1 with TRBJ1-2; the D is unclear. The CDR3 loop spans 11 amino acids. The V and J ends lost 2 bases and 7 bases respectively, with 8 bases between them. The germline V gene encodes CDR1 DFQATT and CDR2 SNEGSKA (reference sequence).